This T cell receptor beta chain stems from a study of regulatory T cells in long-lasting Graves disease. Study-level findings and limits: The study found TRBV28, TRBJ1-2 and TRBJ2-5 favored in persistent disease.

At least ten counts were recorded for this clonotype. Its specificity is not known. CDR3 regions were amplified by Arm-PCR using iRepertoire HTBI primers to build TCR beta libraries. TCRdb redid the calling of the multiplex PCR reads with MiXCR, one entry per CDR3 protein. Of approximately 350,000 distinct CDR3 sequences detected, 20% to 25% appear once; the ten largest clones hold around 30%. The V gene's germline CDR1 is SEHNR and CDR2 FQNEAQ (reference sequence). V was shortened by 6 bases and J by 8 bases, with 25 bases between the two germline ends. The CDR3 runs to 17 residues. Time point denoted: persistent/refractory GD, antithyroid drugs over 5 years with positive TRAb. Extracted PBMC RNA gave rise to the TCR library.

The sample here was peripheral blood mononuclear cells (PBMCs), taken when the disease was refractory, from a patient treated with antithyroid drugs. This TCR was recovered from a woman aged 40 to 50 with Graves disease. The chain recombines TRBV7-9 with TRBJ2-2, with D possibly being TRBD2 (5 bases). The CDR3 nucleotides read TGTGCCAGCAGGACCCTTCCTACCGGGATCATTGTTGGGGAGCTGTTTTTT. This encodes CASRTLPTGIIVGELFF.